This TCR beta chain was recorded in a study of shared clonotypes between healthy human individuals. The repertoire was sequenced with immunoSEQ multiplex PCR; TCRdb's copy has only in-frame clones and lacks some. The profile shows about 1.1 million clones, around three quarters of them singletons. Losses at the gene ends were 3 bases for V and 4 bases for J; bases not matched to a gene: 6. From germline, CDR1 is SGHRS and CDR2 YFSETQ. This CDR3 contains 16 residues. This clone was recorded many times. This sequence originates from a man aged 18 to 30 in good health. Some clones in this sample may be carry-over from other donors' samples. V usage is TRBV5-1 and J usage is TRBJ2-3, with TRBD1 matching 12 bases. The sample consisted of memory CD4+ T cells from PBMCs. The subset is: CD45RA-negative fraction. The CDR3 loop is CASSSAGTGGADTQYF. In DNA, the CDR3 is TGCGCCAGCAGCTCCGCCGGGACAGGGGGCGCAGATACGCAGTATTTT.